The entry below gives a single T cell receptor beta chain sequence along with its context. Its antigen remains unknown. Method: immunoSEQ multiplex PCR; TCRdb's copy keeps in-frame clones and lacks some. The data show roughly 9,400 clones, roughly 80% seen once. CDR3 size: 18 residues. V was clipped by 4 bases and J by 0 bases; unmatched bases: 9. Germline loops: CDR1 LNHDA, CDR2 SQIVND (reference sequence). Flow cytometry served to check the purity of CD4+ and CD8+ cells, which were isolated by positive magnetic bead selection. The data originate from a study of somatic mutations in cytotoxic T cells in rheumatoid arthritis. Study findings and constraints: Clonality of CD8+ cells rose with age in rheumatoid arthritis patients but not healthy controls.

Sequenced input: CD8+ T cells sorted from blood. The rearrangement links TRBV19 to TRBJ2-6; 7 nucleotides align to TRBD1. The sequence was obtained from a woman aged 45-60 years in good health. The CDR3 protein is CASSTMGQLSSGANVLTF. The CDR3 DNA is TGTGCCAGTAGTACCATGGGACAGCTTAGCTCTGGGGCCAACGTCCTGACTTTC.